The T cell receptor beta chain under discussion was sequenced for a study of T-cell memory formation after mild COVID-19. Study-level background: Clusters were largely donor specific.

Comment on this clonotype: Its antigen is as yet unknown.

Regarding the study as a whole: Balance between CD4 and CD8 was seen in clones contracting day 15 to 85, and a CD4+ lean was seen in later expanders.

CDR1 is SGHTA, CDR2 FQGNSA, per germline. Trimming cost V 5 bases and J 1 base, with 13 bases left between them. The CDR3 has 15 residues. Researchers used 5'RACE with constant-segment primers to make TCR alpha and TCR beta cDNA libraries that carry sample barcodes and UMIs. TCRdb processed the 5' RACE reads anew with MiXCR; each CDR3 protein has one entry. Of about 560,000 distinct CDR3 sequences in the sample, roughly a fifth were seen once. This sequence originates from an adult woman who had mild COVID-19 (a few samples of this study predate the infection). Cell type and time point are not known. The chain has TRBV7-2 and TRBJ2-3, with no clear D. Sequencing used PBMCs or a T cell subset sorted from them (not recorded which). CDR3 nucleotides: TGTGCCAGCAGCCTTGCACGGCTCGGCACAGATACGCAGTATTTT. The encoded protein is CASSLARLGTDTQYF.